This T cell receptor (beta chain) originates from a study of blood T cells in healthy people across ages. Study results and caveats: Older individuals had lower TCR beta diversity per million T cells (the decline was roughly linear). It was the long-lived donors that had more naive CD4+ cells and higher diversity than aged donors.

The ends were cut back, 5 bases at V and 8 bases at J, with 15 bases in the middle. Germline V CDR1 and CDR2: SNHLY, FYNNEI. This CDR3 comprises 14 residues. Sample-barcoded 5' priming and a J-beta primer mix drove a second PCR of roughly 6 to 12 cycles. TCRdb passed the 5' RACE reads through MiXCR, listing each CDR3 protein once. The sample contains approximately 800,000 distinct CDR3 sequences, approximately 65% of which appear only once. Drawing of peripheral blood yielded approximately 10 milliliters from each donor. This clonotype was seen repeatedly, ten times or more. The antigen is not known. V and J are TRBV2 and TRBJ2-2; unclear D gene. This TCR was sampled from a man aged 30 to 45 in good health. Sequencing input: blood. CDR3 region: CASSHRTLAGELFF. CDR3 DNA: TGTGCCAGCAGTCACCGGACGTTGGCAGGGGAGCTGTTTTTT.